The rows below give T cell receptor beta chains drawn from one sample of a study of cytomegalovirus exposure and HLA in healthy donors. Here immunoSEQ multiplex PCR was the method, and the copy in TCRdb shows in-frame clones only, minus some. The sample carries roughly 190,000 clones, just over 75% recorded once. The source material was PBMCs. The receptor set was obtained from a woman aged 25 to 39 in good health and CMV-seropositive. The conserved cysteine and the conserved F or W are not part of the CDR3 here. Fields, in order: V gene, J gene, CDR3 protein.

v_gene: TRBV29-1
j_gene: TRBJ2-5
CDR3aa: SAATGQETQY

v_gene: TRBV7-9
j_gene: TRBJ1-1
CDR3aa: ASSPGRANTEAF

v_gene: TRBV11-2
j_gene: TRBJ2-7
CDR3aa: ASSLDMDRTYEQY

v_gene: TRBV5-1
j_gene: TRBJ2-3
CDR3aa: ASSLNRGDTDTQY

v_gene: TRBV5-1
j_gene: TRBJ2-1
CDR3aa: ASSLTGTGDFNEQF

v_gene: TRBV6-6
j_gene: TRBJ1-1
CDR3aa: ASRPPRVVLTEAF

v_gene: TRBV15
j_gene: TRBJ2-7
CDR3aa: ATSRDSRYEQY

v_gene: TRBV4-1
j_gene: TRBJ2-7
CDR3aa: ASSQSLDRGSSYEQY

v_gene: TRBV5-8
j_gene: TRBJ1-6
CDR3aa: ASSLQGQGLSPLH

v_gene: TRBV7-9
j_gene: TRBJ1-6
CDR3aa: ASSSTGGGNSPLH

v_gene: TRBV18
j_gene: TRBJ1-5
CDR3aa: ASSPGGGNQPQH